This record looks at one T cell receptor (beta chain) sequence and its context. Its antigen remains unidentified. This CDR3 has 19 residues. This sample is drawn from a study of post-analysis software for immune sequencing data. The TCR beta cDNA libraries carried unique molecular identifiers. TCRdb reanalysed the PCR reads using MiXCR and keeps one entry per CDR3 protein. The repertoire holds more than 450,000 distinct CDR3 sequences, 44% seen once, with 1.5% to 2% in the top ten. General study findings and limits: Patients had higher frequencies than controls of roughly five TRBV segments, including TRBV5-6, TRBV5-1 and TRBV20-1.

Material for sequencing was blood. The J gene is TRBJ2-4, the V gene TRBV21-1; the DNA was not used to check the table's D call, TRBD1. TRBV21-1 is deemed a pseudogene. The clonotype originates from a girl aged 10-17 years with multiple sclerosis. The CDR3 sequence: CASSRGFGTPLGAKNIQYF. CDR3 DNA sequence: TGTGCCAGCAGCAGAGGCTTCGGGACCCCCCTCGGGGCCAAAAACATTCAGTACTTC.